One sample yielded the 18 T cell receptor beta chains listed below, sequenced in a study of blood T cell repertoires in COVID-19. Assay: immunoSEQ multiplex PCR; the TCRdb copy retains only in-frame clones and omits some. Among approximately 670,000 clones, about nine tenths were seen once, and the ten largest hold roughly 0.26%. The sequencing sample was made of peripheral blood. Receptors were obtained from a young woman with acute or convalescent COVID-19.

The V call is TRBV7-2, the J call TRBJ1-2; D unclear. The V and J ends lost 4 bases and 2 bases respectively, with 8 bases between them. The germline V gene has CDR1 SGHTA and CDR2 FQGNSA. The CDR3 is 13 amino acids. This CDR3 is CASSSTQNYGYTF. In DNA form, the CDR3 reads TGTGCCAGCAGCTCCACACAGAACTATGGCTACACCTTC. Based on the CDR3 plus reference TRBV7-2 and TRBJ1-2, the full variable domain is GAGVSQSPSNKVTEKGKDVELRCDPISGHTALYWYRQSLGQGLEFLIYFQGNSAPDKSGLPSDRFSAERTGGSVSTLTIQRTQQEDSAVYLCASSSTQNYGYTFGSGTRLTVV.

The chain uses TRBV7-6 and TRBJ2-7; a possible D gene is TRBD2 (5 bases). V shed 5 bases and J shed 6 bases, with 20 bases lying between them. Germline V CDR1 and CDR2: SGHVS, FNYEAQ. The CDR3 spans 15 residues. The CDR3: CASSPPGVGSPEQYF. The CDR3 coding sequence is TGTGCCAGCAGCCCGCCCGGGGTAGGGAGCCCCGAGCAGTACTTC.

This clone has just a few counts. The CDR3: CASSEDGGGINEQFF. CDR3 bases: TGTGCCAGCAGTGAAGACGGGGGGGGCATCAATGAGCAGTTCTTC. The chain employs TRBV6-1 and TRBJ2-1; 8 bases align to TRBD2. Germline CDR1 reads MNHNS; CDR2 reads SASEGT. This CDR3 has 15 residues. V lost 1 base to trimming and J lost 6 bases; unmatched junction nucleotides: 5.

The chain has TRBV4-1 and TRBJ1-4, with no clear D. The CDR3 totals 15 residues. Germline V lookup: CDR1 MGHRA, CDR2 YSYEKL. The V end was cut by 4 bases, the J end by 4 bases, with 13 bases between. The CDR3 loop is CASSLLGNLNEKLFF. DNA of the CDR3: TGCGCCAGCAGCCTCCTAGGAAACCTTAATGAAAAACTGTTTTTT.

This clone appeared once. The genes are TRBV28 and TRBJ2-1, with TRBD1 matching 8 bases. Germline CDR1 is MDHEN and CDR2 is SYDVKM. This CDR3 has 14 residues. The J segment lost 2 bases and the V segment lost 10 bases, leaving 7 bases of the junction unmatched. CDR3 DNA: TGTGCCACAGACCCGGGACAGGCCTACAATGAGCAGTTCTTC. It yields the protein CATDPGQAYNEQFF.

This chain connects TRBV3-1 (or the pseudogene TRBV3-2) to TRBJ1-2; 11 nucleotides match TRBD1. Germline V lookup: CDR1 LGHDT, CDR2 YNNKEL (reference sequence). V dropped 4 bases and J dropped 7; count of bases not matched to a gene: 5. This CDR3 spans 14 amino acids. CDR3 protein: CASSLRDRGFGYTF. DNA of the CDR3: TGTGCCAGCAGCCTTCGGGACAGGGGGTTTGGCTACACCTTC.

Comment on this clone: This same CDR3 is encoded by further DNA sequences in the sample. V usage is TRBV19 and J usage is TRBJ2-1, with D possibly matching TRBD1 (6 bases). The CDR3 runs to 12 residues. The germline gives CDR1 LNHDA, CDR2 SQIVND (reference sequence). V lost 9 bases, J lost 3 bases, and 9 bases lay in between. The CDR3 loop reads CASTDSYNEQFF. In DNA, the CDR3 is TGTGCCAGCACGGACAGCTACAATGAGCAGTTCTTC. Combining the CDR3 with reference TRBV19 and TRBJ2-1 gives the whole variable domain DGGITQSPKYLFRKEGQNVTLSCEQNLNHDAMYWYRQDPGQGLRLIYYSQIVNDFQKGDIAEGYSVSREKKESFPLTVTSAQKNPTAFYLCASTDSYNEQFFGPGTRLTVL.

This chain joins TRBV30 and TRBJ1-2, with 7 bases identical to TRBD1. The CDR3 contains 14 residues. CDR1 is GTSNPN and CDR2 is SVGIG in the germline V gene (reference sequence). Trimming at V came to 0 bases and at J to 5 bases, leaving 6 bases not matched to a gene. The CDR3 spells CAWSVGVRGYGYTF. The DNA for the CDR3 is TGTGCCTGGAGTGTAGGGGTCAGGGGGTATGGCTACACCTTC.

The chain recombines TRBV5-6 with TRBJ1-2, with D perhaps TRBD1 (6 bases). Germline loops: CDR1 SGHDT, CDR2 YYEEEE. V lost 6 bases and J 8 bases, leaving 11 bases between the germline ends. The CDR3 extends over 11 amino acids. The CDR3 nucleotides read TGTGCCAGCATTGGACAGAAAGGCTACACCTTC. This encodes CASIGQKGYTF.

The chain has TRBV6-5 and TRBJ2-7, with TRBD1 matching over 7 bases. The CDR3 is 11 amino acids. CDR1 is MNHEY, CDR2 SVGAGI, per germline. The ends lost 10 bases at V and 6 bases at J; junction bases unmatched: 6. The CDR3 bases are TGTGCCATCTTCGAGGGGGCCGAGCAGTACTTC. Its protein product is CAIFEGAEQYF.

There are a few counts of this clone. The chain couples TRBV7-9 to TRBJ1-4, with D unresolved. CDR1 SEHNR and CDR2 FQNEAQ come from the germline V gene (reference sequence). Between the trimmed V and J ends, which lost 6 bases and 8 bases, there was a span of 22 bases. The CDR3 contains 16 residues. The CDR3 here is CASSSDSAGRIEKLFF. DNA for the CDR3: TGTGCCAGCAGTTCCGACTCTGCGGGGAGGATAGAAAAACTGTTTTTT.

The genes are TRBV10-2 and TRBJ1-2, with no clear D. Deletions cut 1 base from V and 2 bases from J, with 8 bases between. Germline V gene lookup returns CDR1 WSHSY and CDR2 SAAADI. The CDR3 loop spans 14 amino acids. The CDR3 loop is CASSEFEGNYGYTF. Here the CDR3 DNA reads TGCGCCAGCAGTGAGTTCGAGGGAAACTATGGCTACACCTTC.

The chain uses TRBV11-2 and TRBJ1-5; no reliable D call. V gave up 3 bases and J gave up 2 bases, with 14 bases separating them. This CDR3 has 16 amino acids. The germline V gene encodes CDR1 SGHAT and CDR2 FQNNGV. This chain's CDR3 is CASSFGRPGGNQPQHF. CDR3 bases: TGTGCCAGCAGCTTTGGCAGACCCGGAGGCAATCAGCCCCAGCATTTT.

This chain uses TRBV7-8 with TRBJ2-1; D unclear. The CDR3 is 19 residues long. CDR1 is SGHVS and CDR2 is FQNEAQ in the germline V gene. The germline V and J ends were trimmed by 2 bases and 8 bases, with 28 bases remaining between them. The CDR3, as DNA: TGTGCCAGCAGCTTAATTCGGATTCCGCTAGTGAGAACTGAGGATGAGCAGTTCTTC. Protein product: CASSLIRIPLVRTEDEQFF.

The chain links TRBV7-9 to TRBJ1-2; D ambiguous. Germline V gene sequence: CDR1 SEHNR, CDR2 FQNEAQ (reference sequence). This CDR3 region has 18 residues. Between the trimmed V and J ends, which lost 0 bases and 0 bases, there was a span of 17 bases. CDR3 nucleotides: TGTGCCAGCAGCTTAGCGCACTTGTCCACTGCAACTAACTATGGCTACACCTTC. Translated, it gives CASSLAHLSTATNYGYTF.

CDR3 residues: CASSPPGNEKLFF. The CDR3 coding sequence is TGTGCCAGCAGCCCTCCAGGGAACGAAAAACTGTTTTTT. This chain links TRBV3-1 (or the pseudogene TRBV3-2) with TRBJ1-4; maybe TRBD1 (5 bases). V lost 4 bases and J lost 8, with 11 bases in between. The CDR3 sequence is 13 residues long. Germline V CDR1 and CDR2: LGHDT, YNNKEL (reference sequence).

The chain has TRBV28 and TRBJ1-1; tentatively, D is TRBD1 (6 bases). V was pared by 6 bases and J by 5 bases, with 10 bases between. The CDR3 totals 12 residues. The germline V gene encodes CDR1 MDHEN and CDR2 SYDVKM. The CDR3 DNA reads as TGTGCCAGCAGCCAACAGGGTACTGAAGCTTTCTTT. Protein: CASSQQGTEAFF.

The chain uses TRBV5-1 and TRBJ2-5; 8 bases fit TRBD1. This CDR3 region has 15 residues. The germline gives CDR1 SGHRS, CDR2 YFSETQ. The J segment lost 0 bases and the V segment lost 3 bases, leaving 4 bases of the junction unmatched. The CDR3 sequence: CASSSGDRYQETQYF. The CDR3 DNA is TGCGCCAGCAGCTCCGGGGACAGGTACCAAGAGACCCAGTACTTC.